This T cell receptor beta chain came from a study of blood T cell repertoires in COVID-19. Whole-study context: Samples came from the United States, Italy and Spain, spanning acute and convalescent COVID-19. Sample material is recorded as cDNA or gDNA derived from T cells, B-cell-depleted T cells, or PBMCs.

Methods used by the authors: Counts of nucleated cells, estimated from reference gene primer amplification, were obtained. Sequencing used immunoSEQ multiplex PCR; TCRdb keeps in-frame clones, though not all of them. Clonal size and the V and J genes are those of that table, whereas D and trimming came from the DNA. The sample includes about 270,000 clones, about four fifths of them seen just once. Germline V lookup: CDR1 SGHRS, CDR2 YFSETQ. V was clipped by 2 bases and J by 2 bases; unmatched bases: 6. The CDR3 extends over 16 amino acids. The clonotype comes from a woman younger than 30 with acute or convalescent COVID-19. The sequencing sample was made of peripheral blood. The gene calls are TRBV5-1 and TRBJ2-3; 9 bases are shared with TRBD2. This chain's CDR3 is CASSLGTSSLTDTQYF. DNA for the CDR3: TGCGCCAGCAGCTTAGGGACTAGCAGCCTCACAGATACGCAGTATTTT.